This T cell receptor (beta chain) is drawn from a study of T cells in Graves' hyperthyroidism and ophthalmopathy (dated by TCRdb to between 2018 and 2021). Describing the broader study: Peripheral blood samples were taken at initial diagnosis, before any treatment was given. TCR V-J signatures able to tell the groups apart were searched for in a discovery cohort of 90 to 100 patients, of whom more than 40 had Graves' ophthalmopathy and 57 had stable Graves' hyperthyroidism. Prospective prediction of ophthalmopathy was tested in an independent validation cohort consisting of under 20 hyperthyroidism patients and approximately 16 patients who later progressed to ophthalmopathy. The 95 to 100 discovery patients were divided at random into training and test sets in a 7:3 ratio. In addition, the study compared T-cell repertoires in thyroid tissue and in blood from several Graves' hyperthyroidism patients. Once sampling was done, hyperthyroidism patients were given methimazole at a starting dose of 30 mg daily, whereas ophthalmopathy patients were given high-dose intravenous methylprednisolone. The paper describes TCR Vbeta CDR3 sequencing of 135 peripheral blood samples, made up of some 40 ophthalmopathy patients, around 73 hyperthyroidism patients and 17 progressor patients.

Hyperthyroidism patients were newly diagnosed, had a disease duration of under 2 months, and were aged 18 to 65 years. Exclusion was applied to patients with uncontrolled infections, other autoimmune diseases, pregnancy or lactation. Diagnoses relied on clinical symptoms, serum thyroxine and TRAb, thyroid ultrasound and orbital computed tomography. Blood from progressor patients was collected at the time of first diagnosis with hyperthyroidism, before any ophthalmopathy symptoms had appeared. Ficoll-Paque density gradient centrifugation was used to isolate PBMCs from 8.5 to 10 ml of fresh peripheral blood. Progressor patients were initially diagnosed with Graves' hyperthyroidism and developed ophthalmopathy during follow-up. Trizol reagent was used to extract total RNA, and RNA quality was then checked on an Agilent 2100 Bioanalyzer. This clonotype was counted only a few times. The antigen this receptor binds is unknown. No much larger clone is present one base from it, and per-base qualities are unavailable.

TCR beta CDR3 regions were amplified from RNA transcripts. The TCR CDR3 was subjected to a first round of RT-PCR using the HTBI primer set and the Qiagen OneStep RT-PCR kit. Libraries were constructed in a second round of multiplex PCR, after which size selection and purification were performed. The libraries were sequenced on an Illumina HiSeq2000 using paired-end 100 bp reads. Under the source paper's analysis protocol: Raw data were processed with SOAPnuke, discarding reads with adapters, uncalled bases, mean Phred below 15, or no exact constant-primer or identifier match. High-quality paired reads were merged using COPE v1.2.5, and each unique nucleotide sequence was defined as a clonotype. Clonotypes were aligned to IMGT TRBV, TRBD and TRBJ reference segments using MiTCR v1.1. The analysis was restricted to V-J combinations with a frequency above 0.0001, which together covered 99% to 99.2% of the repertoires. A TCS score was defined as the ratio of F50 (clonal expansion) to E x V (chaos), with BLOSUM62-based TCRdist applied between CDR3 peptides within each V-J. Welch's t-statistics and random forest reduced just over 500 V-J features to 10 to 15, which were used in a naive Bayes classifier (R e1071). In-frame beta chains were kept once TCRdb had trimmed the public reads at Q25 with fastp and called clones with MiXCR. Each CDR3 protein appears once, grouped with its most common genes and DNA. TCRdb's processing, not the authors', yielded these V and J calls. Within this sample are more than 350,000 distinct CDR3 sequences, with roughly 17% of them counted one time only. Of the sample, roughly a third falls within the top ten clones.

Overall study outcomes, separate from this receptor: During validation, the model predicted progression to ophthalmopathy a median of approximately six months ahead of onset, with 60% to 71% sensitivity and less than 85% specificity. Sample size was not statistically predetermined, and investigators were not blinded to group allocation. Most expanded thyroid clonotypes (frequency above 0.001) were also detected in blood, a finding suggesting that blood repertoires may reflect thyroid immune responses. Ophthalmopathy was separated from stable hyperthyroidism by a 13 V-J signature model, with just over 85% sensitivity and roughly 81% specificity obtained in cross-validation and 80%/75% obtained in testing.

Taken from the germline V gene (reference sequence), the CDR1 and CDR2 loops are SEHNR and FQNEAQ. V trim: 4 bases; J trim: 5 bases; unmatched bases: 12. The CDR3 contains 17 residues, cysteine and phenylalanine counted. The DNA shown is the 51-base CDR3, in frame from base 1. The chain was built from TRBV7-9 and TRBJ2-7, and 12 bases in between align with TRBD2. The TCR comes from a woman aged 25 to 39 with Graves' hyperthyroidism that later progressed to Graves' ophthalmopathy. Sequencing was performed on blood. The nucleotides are TGTGCCAGCAGCTGGTATCCGGGACTAGCGGGCTCGGACGAGCAGTACTTC. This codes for CASSWYPGLAGSDEQYF.